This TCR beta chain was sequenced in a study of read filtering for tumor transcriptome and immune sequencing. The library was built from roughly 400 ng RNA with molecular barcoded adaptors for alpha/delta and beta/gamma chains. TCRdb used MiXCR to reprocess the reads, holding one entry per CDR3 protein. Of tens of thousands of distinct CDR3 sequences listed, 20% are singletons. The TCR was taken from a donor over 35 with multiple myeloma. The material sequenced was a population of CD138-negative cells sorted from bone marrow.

This CDR3 is CASGFQYTRTESEQFF. CDR3 nucleotides: TGTGCTAGTGGTTTCCAATACACCCGGACAGAGAGCGAGCAGTTCTTC. V is TRBV12-5 and J is TRBJ2-1; tentatively, D is TRBD1 (6 bases). There are 16 residues in the CDR3. V was pared by 3 bases and J by 10 bases, with 22 bases between. Per germline, CDR1 LGHNT and CDR2 FRNRAP.